These 14 T cell receptor beta chains were all obtained from the same sample, sequenced in a study of CD8 T cells in Susac syndrome. RNA was extracted with the RNeasy kit, and a quantity of roughly 0.45 to 1 ug was reverse transcribed using random hexamers. TCRdb processed the immunoSEQ multiplex PCR reads anew with MiXCR; each CDR3 protein has one entry. This table holds about 180,000 distinct CDR3 sequences, 90% to 95% found once. The source material was CD4+ T cells from PBMCs. These TCRs come from a human donor with Susac syndrome.

The rearrangement uses TRBV9 and TRBJ2-3, with 7 positions matching TRBD1. Germline V gives CDR1 SGDLS, CDR2 YYNGEE. CDR3 size: 15 residues. Trimming removed 0 bases from V and 5 bases from J; junction bases left unmatched: 6. This CDR3 is CASSVAGRGQDTQYF. The CDR3 coding sequence is TGTGCCAGCAGCGTAGCAGGAAGGGGGCAAGATACGCAGTATTTT.

This clonotype occurred once. The rearrangement links TRBV18 to TRBJ1-5, with a tentative D call TRBD1 (5 bases). The ends were cut back, 1 base at V and 3 bases at J, with 10 bases in the middle. This CDR3 comprises 15 residues. Germline V gene sequence: CDR1 KGHSH, CDR2 LQKENI. The CDR3: CASSPLRAANQPQHF. The CDR3 bases are TGTGCCAGCTCACCACTCAGGGCTGCCAATCAGCCCCAGCATTTT.

CDR3 amino acids: CASNRDGNMNTEAFF. The DNA for the CDR3 is TGCGCCAGCAACCGGGACGGTAACATGAACACTGAAGCTTTCTTT. The chain uses TRBV5-1 and TRBJ1-1, with D perhaps TRBD1 (5 bases). Germline V gives CDR1 SGHRS, CDR2 YFSETQ. V lost 6 bases and J lost 0, with 15 bases in between. This CDR3 spans 15 amino acids.

The rearrangement joins TRBV5-4 to TRBJ2-3, with TRBD2 matching over 11 bases. V dropped 5 bases and J dropped 5; count of bases not matched to a gene: 10. Germline V gene sequence: CDR1 SGHNT, CDR2 YYREEE (reference sequence). There are 16 residues in the CDR3. Written as DNA, the CDR3 is TGTGCCAGCAGTCGATTAGCGGGGGGGCCGGAAGATACGCAGTATTTT. It yields the protein CASSRLAGGPEDTQYF.

The table lists this clonotype with a few counts. The chain links TRBV30 to TRBJ2-6; possibly TRBD2 for D (5 bases). Deletions cut 0 bases from V and 4 bases from J, with 10 bases between. The CDR3 extends over 15 amino acids. Germline assignment: CDR1 GTSNPN and CDR2 SVGIG (reference sequence). CDR3 sequence: CAWSVRGSGANVLTF. CDR3 nucleotides: TGTGCCTGGAGTGTACGGGGTTCCGGGGCCAACGTCCTGACTTTC.

The V and J genes are TRBV4-3 and TRBJ2-1; a weak D match, TRBD2 (5 bases). Germline assignment: CDR1 LGHNA and CDR2 YSLEER. V lost 4 bases to trimming and J lost 5 bases, with 12 bases between them. CDR3 length: 14 residues. As DNA, the CDR3 is TGCGCCAGCAGCCTGGGCCCGGGAAACAATGAGCAGTTCTTC. The encoded protein is CASSLGPGNNEQFF.

The genes are TRBV3-1 and TRBJ1-1, with D unresolved. Trimming took off 4 bases at V and 1 base at J, with 10 bases between the two ends. The CDR3 covers 14 residues. Germline CDR1 and CDR2: LGHDT and YNNKEL (reference sequence). Here the CDR3 reads CASSPQTSNTEAFF. In DNA form, the CDR3 reads TGTGCCAGCAGCCCGCAAACGTCGAACACTGAAGCTTTCTTT.

The chain employs TRBV7-2 and TRBJ2-7, with TRBD1 matching over 7 bases. The CDR3 length is 15 residues. Looked up from germline, CDR1 is SGHTA and CDR2 is FQGNSA. V was pared by 5 bases and J by 2 bases, with 9 bases of the junction left unmatched. In DNA, the CDR3 is TGTGCCAGCAGCCCCCAACAGGGGTTTGCCTACGAGCAGTACTTC. It specifies CASSPQQGFAYEQYF.

CDR3 DNA: TGCGCCAGCAGTTACAGGGATCGGGGCACAGATACGCAGTATTTT. Protein sequence: CASSYRDRGTDTQYF. The rearrangement links TRBV5-1 to TRBJ2-3; tentatively, D is TRBD1 (6 bases). Per the germline V gene, CDR1 is SGHRS and CDR2 is YFSETQ. Trimming took off 5 bases at V and 1 base at J, with 14 bases between the two ends. The CDR3 runs to 15 residues.

This chain links TRBV5-8 with TRBJ2-1, with TRBD2 matching 8 bases. In germline, CDR1 is SGHTS, CDR2 YDEGEE. The CDR3 spans 15 residues. V dropped 4 bases and J dropped 4; count of bases not matched to a gene: 7. This CDR3 reads CASSLRGGRYNEQFF. In nucleotides, the CDR3 is TGTGCCAGCAGCCTCCGGGGGGGCCGGTACAATGAGCAGTTCTTC.

The chain is built from TRBV7-2 and TRBJ2-7; D possibly uses TRBD1 or TRBD2 (7 bases each). V lost 8 bases, J lost 2 bases, and 16 bases lay in between. The germline gives CDR1 SGHTA, CDR2 FQGNSA. The CDR3 spans 14 residues. CDR3 coding DNA: TGTGCCAGCGGGGGGGACAGCTCTCCCTACGAGCAGTACTTC. It specifies CASGGDSSPYEQYF.

This chain connects TRBV27 to TRBJ2-1; 7 nucleotides agree with TRBD1. The germline V gene has CDR1 MNHEY and CDR2 SMNVEV (reference sequence). The CDR3 contains 14 residues. Trimming removed 2 bases from V and 9 bases from J; junction bases left unmatched: 7. CDR3 sequence: CASSLLTGRGEQFF. The CDR3 DNA follows: TGTGCCAGCAGTTTACTGACAGGGCGCGGTGAGCAGTTCTTC.

This clonotype was observed once. This chain connects TRBV4-3 to TRBJ1-1, with D maybe TRBD1 (6 bases). CDR1 and CDR2 from the germline V gene are LGHNA and YSLEER. There are 15 residues in the CDR3. V shed 4 bases and J shed 3 bases, with 15 bases lying between them. This CDR3 is CASSPGAGWDTEAFF. Written as DNA, the CDR3 is TGCGCCAGCAGCCCAGGGGCAGGTTGGGACACTGAAGCTTTCTTT.

The chain has TRBV7-2 and TRBJ2-7; 9 bases are a match to TRBD2. The V gene end was trimmed by 10 bases and the J gene end by 6 bases; junction bases not matched to a gene: 10. Looked up from germline, CDR1 is SGHTA and CDR2 is FQGNSA. CDR3 length: 13 amino acids. CDR3 sequence reads: CATRPGLALEQYF. DNA for the CDR3: TGTGCCACAAGACCGGGACTAGCCCTCGAGCAGTACTTC.